This entry describes one T cell receptor (beta chain). This sample is drawn from a study of blood T cell repertoires in COVID-19. Germline trimming cut 3 bases from V and 3 bases from J; bases unmatched to any gene: 3. The CDR3 is made up of 14 amino acids. The V gene's germline CDR1 is SGHRS and CDR2 YFSETQ. The assay was immunoSEQ multiplex PCR, and TCRdb's table has in-frame clones only and misses some. The top ten clones hold under 6.5% of a sample with around 50,000 clones, around 73% of them seen once. The V and J genes are TRBV5-1 and TRBJ2-4; 7 nucleotides agree with TRBD2. The receptor comes from a woman aged 45-65 years with acute COVID-19. The sample consisted of PBMCs or T cells enriched from blood (not recorded which). CDR3 residues: CASSSREGKNIQYF. For the CDR3, the DNA is TGCGCCAGCAGCTCCAGGGAGGGCAAAAACATTCAGTACTTC.